A selection of T cell receptor beta chains follows, all from one sample in a study of OX40 agonist ivuxolimab in advanced cancers. This table comes from immunoSEQ multiplex PCR, and its TCRdb copy is limited to in-frame clones, with some not included. The sample comprises 65,000 to 95,000 clones, around 93% of which are singletons, and approximately 0.48% rests with the top ten. The specimen comprised CD4+ or CD8+ T cells sorted from blood, sampled in a trial of the OX40 agonist ivuxolimab. Every receptor here comes from an adult with an advanced solid tumor such as melanoma, head and neck, liver or kidney cancer. The CDR3 runs from the conserved cysteine through the conserved F or W. Each record gives: J gene, V gene, clone size, CDR3 length, D gene, CDR3 DNA, CDR3 protein. A D gene is named only where the DNA matches it firmly. The listing skips clone size in some rows; elsewhere it reads once, few, many or a size class.

TRBJ1-3,TRBV11-2,-,15,TRBD1,TGTGCCAGCAGCTTAAACCGGGACAGAGGAAACACCATATATTTT,CASSLNRDRGNTIYF
TRBJ2-3,TRBV4-1,-,15,-,TGCGCCAGCAGCCAAGCGGTCAGGTACACAGATACGCAGTATTTT,CASSQAVRYTDTQYF
TRBJ2-1,TRBV7-3,-,17,TRBD1,TGTGCCAGCAGCTTAAGGGATGCCGGGACAGGGAGAAATGAGCAGTTCTTC,CASSLRDAGTGRNEQFF
TRBJ2-6,TRBV30,-,16,-,TGTGCCTGGAGTCAGGGGACCTACTCTGGGGCCAACGTCCTGACTTTC,CAWSQGTYSGANVLTF
TRBJ1-5,TRBV6-1,-,11,-,TGTGCCAGCAGTGCCCACCCGGCCCAGCATTTT,CASSAHPAQHF
TRBJ2-1,TRBV7-3,-,14,-,TGTGCCAGCAGATTGAGGAGGACGGTTAATGAGCAGTTCTTC,CASRLRRTVNEQFF
TRBJ2-3,TRBV11-3,few,17,-,TGTGCCAGCAGCCAAACCGGGACTTACCTTAGCACAGATACGCAGTATTTT,CASSQTGTYLSTDTQYF
TRBJ1-4,TRBV5-1,few,16,-,TGCGCCAGCAGCTCGGGCCGGGACACGTCGAATGAAAAACTGTTTTTT,CASSSGRDTSNEKLFF
TRBJ2-3,TRBV9,-,16,-,TGTGCCAGCAGCCCCCAGCTTCAGACGAGCACAGATACGCAGTATTTT,CASSPQLQTSTDTQYF
TRBJ1-2,TRBV7-3,-,13,-,TGTGCCAGCAGCTTTTACGGAAACTATGGCTACACCTTC,CASSFYGNYGYTF
TRBJ1-1,TRBV4-3,-,13,-,TGCGCCAGCAGCCAGAACCGGAACGCTGAAGCTTTCTTT,CASSQNRNAEAFF
TRBJ2-7,TRBV21-1,-,20,-,TGTGCCAGCAGCATAACTAGCTCTAAGTCCGTGATCCGGGAAACCTACGAGCAGTACTTC,CASSITSSKSVIRETYEQYF
TRBJ2-5,TRBV19,-,14,TRBD1,TGTGCCAGTAAAAAACAGGGGGCGGGGGAGACCCAGTACTTC,CASKKQGAGETQYF
TRBJ2-7,TRBV9,-,15,-,TGTGCCAGCAGTTTCAGAGGGGGGCGAGCCTACGAGCAGTACTTC,CASSFRGGRAYEQYF
TRBJ2-1,TRBV11-2,-,15,TRBD2,TGTGCCAGCAGCTCACTAGCGGGACGGTTCAATGAGCAGTTCTTC,CASSSLAGRFNEQFF
TRBJ2-7,TRBV5-1,-,15,-,TGCGCCAGCAGCTTGGGCACAGTGATCCCCTACGAGCAGTACTTC,CASSLGTVIPYEQYF
TRBJ2-2,TRBV5-4,-,18,TRBD2,TGTGCCACCAAAGGGGGACTAGCGGGAGGTACAAACACCGGGGAGCTGTTTTTT,CATKGGLAGGTNTGELFF
TRBJ2-5,TRBV29-1,-,13,-,TGCAGCGTTGTTACAGGGCAGCAAGAGACCCAGTACTTC,CSVVTGQQETQYF
TRBJ2-1,TRBV7-2,-,12,-,TGTGCCAACGAAGACAGGTTCCATGAGCAGTTCTTC,CANEDRFHEQFF
TRBJ1-3,TRBV12-5,-,20,-,TGTGCTAGTGGTTCCCCGACCCAGGCCGGACAGACTAAATCTGGAAACACCATATATTTT,CASGSPTQAGQTKSGNTIYF
TRBJ2-3,TRBV5-6,-,15,-,TGTGCCAGCAGCACACTTCCCGGACGCGGAGATACGCAGTATTTT,CASSTLPGRGDTQYF
TRBJ2-1,TRBV7-9,-,13,TRBD2,TGTGCCAGCAATCTTATAGCGGGCGGGGAGCAGTTCTTC,CASNLIAGGEQFF
TRBJ2-5,TRBV7-3,-,14,-,TGTGCCAGCAGCTTAACAGGCTACCAAGAGACCCAGTACTTC,CASSLTGYQETQYF
TRBJ2-5,TRBV19,once,12,-,TGTGCCAGTAGTCCCCCCAGAGAGACCCAGTACTTC,CASSPPRETQYF
TRBJ1-2,TRBV25-1,-,13,-,TGTGCCAGCCGCGGGGGGGCTAACTATGGCTACACCTTC,CASRGGANYGYTF
TRBJ1-3,TRBV7-6,-,18,-,TGTGCCAGCAGCTTAAGGCGGGCGGGGGCCCCGGGAGGAAACACCATATATTTT,CASSLRRAGAPGGNTIYF
TRBJ1-2,TRBV27,-,13,-,TGTGCCAGCAGTTTCAACAGGAACTATGGCTACACCTTC,CASSFNRNYGYTF
TRBJ1-1,TRBV30,-,12,-,TGTGCCTGGAGTCCCTTCCCAGCTGAAGCTTTCTTT,CAWSPFPAEAFF
TRBJ2-7,TRBV4-2,-,16,TRBD2,TGTGCCAGCAGCCAGGCTGCGGGACTAGCCAACTACGAGCAGTACTTC,CASSQAAGLANYEQYF
TRBJ2-3,TRBV20-1,-,11,-,TGCAGTGCTACTGGGACGAACACGCAGTATTTT,CSATGTNTQYF
TRBJ1-2,TRBV7-9,-,17,TRBD1,TGTGCCAGCAGCTTAGGGGCAGGGGGCGATTTGGACTATGGCTACACCTTC,CASSLGAGGDLDYGYTF
TRBJ1-2,TRBV19,-,13,TRBD1,TGTGCCAGTACCCTGGACAGGGACTATGGCTACACCTTC,CASTLDRDYGYTF
TRBJ2-1,TRBV11-2,-,16,TRBD1,TGTGCCAGCAGACAACTCAGGGGGAGAGGTCGCAATGAGCAGTTCTTC,CASRQLRGRGRNEQFF
TRBJ2-1,TRBV19,-,15,TRBD2,TGTGCCAGTAGCAGGACTAGCGACCGCCTACAGCGTCAGTTCTTC,CASSRTSDRLQRQFF
TRBJ2-3,TRBV5-1,-,11,-,TGCGCCAGCAGCGGGGGGGATACGCAGTATTTT,CASSGGDTQYF
TRBJ2-7,TRBV15,-,13,-,TGTGCCACCAGCAGAGACAGGGCCGGCGAGCAGTACTTC,CATSRDRAGEQYF
TRBJ1-2,TRBV4-3,-,13,-,TGCGCCAGCAGCCAAGATCGCTTCCCCGGCTACACCTTC,CASSQDRFPGYTF
TRBJ2-1,TRBV7-9,medium-sized,16,TRBD2,TGTGCCAGCAGCTTACTAGGCGGGAGCTCCTACAATGAGCAGTTCTTC,CASSLLGGSSYNEQFF
TRBJ2-5,TRBV5-1,-,13,TRBD2,TGCGCCAGCAGCTTGCTGGGGGGGGAGACCCAGTACTTC,CASSLLGGETQYF
TRBJ2-1,TRBV7-2,-,13,-,TGTGCCAGCAGCTTTGCTGGCACCAATGAGCAGTTCTTC,CASSFAGTNEQFF
TRBJ1-2,TRBV29-1,-,17,TRBD1,TGCAGCGTTGATGTCTCGGGACAGGGAATTGTCGCCAATGGCTACACCTTC,CSVDVSGQGIVANGYTF
TRBJ2-7,TRBV2,-,15,-,TGTGCCAGTGACCAAGACGGGAGCTTCGAGTACGAGCAGTACTTC,CASDQDGSFEYEQYF
TRBJ2-7,TRBV7-2,-,14,-,TGTGCCAGCAGTCTTACCCACTTATGGACAGAGCAGTACTTC,CASSLTHLWTEQYF
TRBJ1-1,TRBV6-6,-,15,TRBD1,TGTGCCAGCAGTTCGACGACAGGGGGTAACACTGAAGCTTTCTTT,CASSSTTGGNTEAFF
TRBJ2-2,TRBV30,few,15,TRBD1,TGTGCCTGGAGTAAGGGACAGGGGATCGGCGGGGAGCTGTTTTTT,CAWSKGQGIGGELFF
TRBJ2-2,TRBV5-1,-,15,-,TGCGCCAGCAGCTTAGCAGGGGGGTTCACCGGGGAGCTGTTTTTT,CASSLAGGFTGELFF
TRBJ2-2,TRBV9,-,15,-,TGTGCCAGCAGCGTGGTGGACTTAAACACCGGGGAGCTGTTTTTT,CASSVVDLNTGELFF
TRBJ1-3,TRBV6-1,-,15,-,TGTGCCAGCAGTGTCTTCAAGGGCGCAGGAAACACCATATATTTT,CASSVFKGAGNTIYF
TRBJ2-7,TRBV27,-,11,-,TGTGCCAGCAGTTTTCGGGACGAGCAGTACTTC,CASSFRDEQYF
TRBJ2-7,TRBV2,-,13,TRBD1,TGTGCCAGGGAAACCGGGACAGGGGGCCCGCAGTACTTC,CARETGTGGPQYF
TRBJ1-5,TRBV5-6,-,16,TRBD1,TGTGCCAGCAGCATTAGGACAGGGGATAGCAATCAGCCCCAGCATTTT,CASSIRTGDSNQPQHF